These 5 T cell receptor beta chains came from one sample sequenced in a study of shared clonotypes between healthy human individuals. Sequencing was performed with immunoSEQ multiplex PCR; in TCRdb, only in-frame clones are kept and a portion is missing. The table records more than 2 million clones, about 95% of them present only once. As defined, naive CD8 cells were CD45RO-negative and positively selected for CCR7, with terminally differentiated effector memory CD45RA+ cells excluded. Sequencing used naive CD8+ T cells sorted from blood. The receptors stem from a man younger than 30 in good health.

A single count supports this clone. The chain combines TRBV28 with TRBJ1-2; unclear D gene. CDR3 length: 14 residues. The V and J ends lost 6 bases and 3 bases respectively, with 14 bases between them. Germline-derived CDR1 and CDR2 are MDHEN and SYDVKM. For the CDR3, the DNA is TGTGCCAGCAGCCCCGCCGACAAGGACTATGGCTACACCTTC. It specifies CASSPADKDYGYTF.

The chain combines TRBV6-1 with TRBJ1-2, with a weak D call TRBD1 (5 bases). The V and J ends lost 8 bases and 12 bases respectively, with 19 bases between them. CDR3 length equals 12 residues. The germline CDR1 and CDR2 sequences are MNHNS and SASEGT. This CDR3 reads CASHRTGGANTF. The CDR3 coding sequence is TGTGCCAGCCACCGGACGGGGGGTGCCAACACCTTC.

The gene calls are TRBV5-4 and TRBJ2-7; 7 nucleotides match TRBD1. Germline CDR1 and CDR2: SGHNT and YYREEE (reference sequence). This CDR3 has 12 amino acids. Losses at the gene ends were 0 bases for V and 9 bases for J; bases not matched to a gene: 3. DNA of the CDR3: TGTGCCAGCAGCTTGGGAGGGGGCGTGCAGTACTTC. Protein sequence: CASSLGGGVQYF.

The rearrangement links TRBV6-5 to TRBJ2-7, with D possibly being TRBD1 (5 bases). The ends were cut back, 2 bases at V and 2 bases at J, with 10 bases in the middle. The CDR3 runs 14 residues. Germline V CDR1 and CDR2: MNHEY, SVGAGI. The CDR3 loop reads CASSYDSGPYEQYF. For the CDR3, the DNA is TGTGCCAGCAGTTACGATTCAGGGCCCTACGAGCAGTACTTC.

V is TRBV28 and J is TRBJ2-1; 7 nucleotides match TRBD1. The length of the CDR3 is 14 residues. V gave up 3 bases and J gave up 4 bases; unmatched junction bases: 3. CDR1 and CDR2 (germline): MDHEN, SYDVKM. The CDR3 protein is CASSFEGQYNEQFF. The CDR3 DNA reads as TGTGCCAGCAGTTTCGAGGGACAGTACAATGAGCAGTTCTTC.